The 20 T cell receptor beta chains presented below share a single source sample, sequenced in a study of early stage breast cancer tumors. Libraries were prepared by immunoSEQ multiplex PCR; TCRdb keeps only in-frame clonotypes and omits some of them. The sample includes some 29,000 clones, 84% of them seen just once. The sequencing input was blood. These receptors came from a person in their fifties with breast cancer.

The chain has TRBV5-6 and TRBJ2-7; 7 bases agree with TRBD1. The V gene end was trimmed by 5 bases and the J gene end by 5 bases; junction bases not matched to a gene: 7. Germline loops: CDR1 SGHDT, CDR2 YYEEEE. The CDR3 covers 13 residues. Here the CDR3 reads CASRGDRANEQYF. DNA for the CDR3: TGTGCCAGCAGGGGTGACAGGGCCAACGAGCAGTACTTC. The whole variable domain, filled in from reference TRBV5-6 and TRBJ2-7, reads DAGVTQSPTHLIKTRGQQVTLRCSPKSGHDTVSWYQQALGQGPQFIFQYYEEEERQRGNFPDRFSGHQFPNYSSELNVNALLLGDSALYLCASRGDRANEQYFGPGTRLTVT.

The J gene is TRBJ2-7, the V gene TRBV6-1; D might be TRBD2 (5 bases). The CDR3 length is 14 residues. CDR1 is MNHNS, CDR2 SASEGT, per germline. V lost 10 bases, J lost 2 bases, and 18 bases lay in between. CDR3 sequence: CATSSPGLPYEQYF. DNA for the CDR3: TGTGCCACCTCATCCCCGGGATTGCCCTACGAGCAGTACTTC.

J is TRBJ2-1 and V is TRBV7-3; tentatively, D is TRBD1 (5 bases). V was cut by 3 bases and J by 9 bases, with 12 bases left in between. The CDR3 totals 13 residues. Germline V gene lookup returns CDR1 SGHTA and CDR2 FQGTGA. CDR3 sequence: CASSFLGVSEQFF. The CDR3 DNA is TGTGCCAGCAGCTTTCTAGGGGTGAGTGAGCAGTTCTTC.

The chain recombines TRBV14 with TRBJ1-4; 8 bases align to TRBD1. V dropped 3 bases and J dropped 3; count of bases not matched to a gene: 3. The CDR3 is made up of 15 amino acids. CDR1 is SGHDN, CDR2 FVKESK, per germline. CDR3 nucleotide sequence: TGTGCCAGCAGCCAGTGGGGACAGGCTAATGAAAAACTGTTTTTT. Protein sequence: CASSQWGQANEKLFF.

This clone was seen a few times. V usage is TRBV28 and J usage is TRBJ1-2; D remains ambiguous. The germline V gene has CDR1 MDHEN and CDR2 SYDVKM. The CDR3 contains 17 residues. The V gene lost 5 bases and the J gene lost 4 bases, with 23 bases spanning the gap. CDR3 DNA: TGTGCCAGCAGTCGAACTCTAGGCGGGGAAGCGGGCTATGGCTACACCTTC. It yields the protein CASSRTLGGEAGYGYTF.

The chain is built from TRBV18 and TRBJ2-1; 7 bases map to TRBD1. Germline V gene sequence: CDR1 KGHSH, CDR2 LQKENI. This CDR3 region has 15 residues. V was clipped by 2 bases and J by 8 bases; unmatched bases: 9. The CDR3 nucleotides are TGTGCCAGCTCACCAGGAAAGGGGGCGTACGATGAGCAGTTCTTC. Translated: CASSPGKGAYDEQFF. Based on the CDR3 plus reference TRBV18 and TRBJ2-1, the full variable domain is NAGVMQNPRHLVRRRGQEARLRCSPMKGHSHVYWYRQLPEEGLKFMVYLQKENIIDESGMPKERFSAEFPKEGPSILRIQQVVRGDSAAYFCASSPGKGAYDEQFFGPGTRLTVL.

The chain joins TRBV2 to TRBJ1-2, with D unclear. The CDR3 loop spans 11 amino acids. Germline CDR1 and CDR2: SNHLY and FYNNEI. V lost 7 bases and J lost 2, with 5 bases in between. CDR3 sequence reads: CASNGNYGYTF. Here the CDR3 DNA reads TGTGCCAGCAATGGAAACTATGGCTACACCTTC.

The chain has TRBV15 and TRBJ2-7; D unresolved. The CDR3 totals 20 residues. Trimming stripped 4 bases from V and 2 bases from J, with 30 bases between. Germline CDR1 is LNHNV and CDR2 is YYDKDF (reference sequence). As DNA, the CDR3 is TGTGCCACCAGCACAGGCCGGTCGGAGCGCTCCGCCTCCAAAACCTACGAGCAGTACTTC. As protein: CATSTGRSERSASKTYEQYF.

Only a few counts were recorded for this clone. The V gene is TRBV2, the J gene TRBJ1-5, with 7 nucleotides matching TRBD1. This CDR3 comprises 14 residues. CDR1 is SNHLY and CDR2 is FYNNEI in the germline V gene. V shed 6 bases, J shed 4 bases, and the junction held 6 bases outside the gene matches. DNA of the CDR3: TGTGCCAGCAGGGGAGGGACAGCTAATCAGCCCCAGCATTTT. As protein: CASRGGTANQPQHF.

The chain is built from TRBV23-1 and TRBJ2-2; D might be TRBD1 (6 bases). TRBV23-1 is annotated as an ORF whose role is uncertain. This CDR3 has 16 amino acids. V gave up 0 bases and J gave up 2 bases, with 10 bases separating them. The CDR3 reads CASSQSGHTNTGELFF. The CDR3 nucleotides read TGCGCCAGCAGTCAATCGGGACATACTAACACCGGGGAGCTGTTTTTT.

This sequence joins TRBV18 and TRBJ1-1; 7 nucleotides align to TRBD1. V gave up 1 base and J gave up 1 base; unmatched junction bases: 3. The CDR3 consists of 15 residues. Per the germline V gene, CDR1 is KGHSH and CDR2 is LQKENI. CDR3 loop: CASSPRGQSNTEAFF. CDR3 coding DNA: TGTGCCAGCTCACCACGGGGACAGTCGAACACTGAAGCTTTCTTT.

The chain couples TRBV10-3 to TRBJ1-2; tentatively, D is TRBD1 (6 bases). The germline CDR1 and CDR2 sequences are ENHRY and SYGVKD. The CDR3 extends over 16 amino acids. Trimming stripped 6 bases from V and 4 bases from J, with 21 bases between. The CDR3 region has the DNA TGTGCCATCAGGGACAGCCCCCGAAGGGCGATCTATGGCTACACCTTC. Its translation is CAIRDSPRRAIYGYTF.

The chain employs TRBV7-3 and TRBJ2-1; maybe TRBD1 (5 bases). CDR1 and CDR2 from the germline V gene are SGHTA and FQGTGA. Trimming cost V 5 bases and J 10 bases, with 12 bases left between them. The length of the CDR3 is 12 residues. The CDR3 nucleotides read TGTGCCAGCAGCGCCGGACATGCAGAGCAGTTCTTC. The encoded protein is CASSAGHAEQFF.

The chain is built from TRBV19 and TRBJ1-3, with a weak D call TRBD1 (5 bases). With 6 bases removed from V and 3 bases from J, the gap between germline ends came to 15 bases. The CDR3 covers 15 residues. Per the germline V gene, CDR1 is LNHDA and CDR2 is SQIVND (reference sequence). This CDR3 reads CASRPGPGLGNTIYF. The CDR3 DNA is TGTGCCAGTAGGCCCGGGCCAGGGCTTGGAAACACCATATATTTT.

This clone showed up just once. The gene calls are TRBV19 and TRBJ2-1, with TRBD1 identical over 8 bases. V shed 7 bases and J 4 bases; nucleotides not matched to a gene: 3. This CDR3 has 13 residues. The germline V gene has CDR1 LNHDA and CDR2 SQIVND (reference sequence). The CDR3, as DNA: TGTGCCAGTACAGGGGGCGCTTACAATGAGCAGTTCTTC. It is translated as CASTGGAYNEQFF. The whole variable domain, remainder taken from reference TRBV19 and TRBJ2-1, is DGGITQSPKYLFRKEGQNVTLSCEQNLNHDAMYWYRQDPGQGLRLIYYSQIVNDFQKGDIAEGYSVSREKKESFPLTVTSAQKNPTAFYLCASTGGAYNEQFFGPGTRLTVL.

This chain uses TRBV5-5 with TRBJ1-6; 7 positions match TRBD1. Looked up from germline, CDR1 is SGHKS and CDR2 is YYEKEE (reference sequence). This CDR3 contains 18 residues. Trimming took 1 base from V and 6 from J; bases not matched to a gene: 13. As DNA, the CDR3 is TGTGCCAGCAGCTTGTGGGCTAATCGACAGGGACCTAATTCACCCCTCCACTTT. This encodes CASSLWANRQGPNSPLHF.

V and J are TRBV4-1 and TRBJ2-3; D gene unclear. The CDR3 consists of 15 residues. The V end was cut by 3 bases, the J end by 0 bases, with 10 bases between. CDR1 and CDR2 from the germline V gene are MGHRA and YSYEKL. The CDR3 DNA reads as TGCGCCAGCAGCCAGATGACGGCCAGCACAGATACGCAGTATTTT. Translating gives CASSQMTASTDTQYF.

This rearrangement joins TRBV21-1 to TRBJ2-1; the D call in the table, TRBD2, was not verified against the DNA. TRBV21-1 is designated a pseudogene. The CDR3 runs to 14 residues. CDR3 sequence (DNA): TGTGCCAGCGCCTTTGGCGGGGCCTACAATGAGCAGTTCTTC. Encoded protein: CASAFGGAYNEQFF.

The chain combines TRBV2 with TRBJ2-1, with TRBD2 as a possible D gene (6 bases). CDR1 and CDR2 from the germline V gene are SNHLY and FYNNEI. The CDR3 spans 17 residues. V lost 5 bases and J 4 bases, leaving 21 bases between the germline ends. In nucleotides, the CDR3 is TGTGCCAGCAGTAGAGACCTCGTGGGGGGACTGTACAATGAGCAGTTCTTC. Translating it yields CASSRDLVGGLYNEQFF.

The table lists this clone with a count of one. The chain joins TRBV5-6 to TRBJ2-1; TRBD1 aligns across 11 bases. From germline, CDR1 is SGHDT and CDR2 YYEEEE. Trimming removed 5 bases from V and 7 bases from J; junction bases left unmatched: 14. This CDR3 contains 17 residues. CDR3 loop: CASSAPGQGVGGNEQFF. CDR3 nucleotide sequence: TGTGCCAGCAGTGCACCGGGACAGGGGGTCGGTGGGAATGAGCAGTTCTTC.